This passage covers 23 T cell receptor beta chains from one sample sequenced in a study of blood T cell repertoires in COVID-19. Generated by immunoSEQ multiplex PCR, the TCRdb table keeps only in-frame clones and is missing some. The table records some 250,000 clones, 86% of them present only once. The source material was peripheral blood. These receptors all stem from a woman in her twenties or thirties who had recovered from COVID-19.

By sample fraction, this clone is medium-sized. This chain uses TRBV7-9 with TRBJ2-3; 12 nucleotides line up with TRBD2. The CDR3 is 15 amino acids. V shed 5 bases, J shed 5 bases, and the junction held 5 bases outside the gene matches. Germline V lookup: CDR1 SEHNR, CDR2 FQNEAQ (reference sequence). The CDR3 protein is CASSMTSGGIDTQYF. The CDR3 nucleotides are TGTGCCAGCAGCATGACTAGCGGGGGCATAGATACGCAGTATTTT.

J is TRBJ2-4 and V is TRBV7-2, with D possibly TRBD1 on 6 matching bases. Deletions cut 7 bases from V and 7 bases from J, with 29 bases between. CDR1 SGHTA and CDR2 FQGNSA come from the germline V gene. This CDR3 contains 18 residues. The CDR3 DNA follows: TGTGCCAGCACCACAACGGAGCAAGCTTTGAGGGGGTGGAACATTCAGTACTTC. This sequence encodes CASTTTEQALRGWNIQYF.

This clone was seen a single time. As DNA, the CDR3 is TGCGCCAGCAGCTTGGCCGGGGATAATGAGCAGTTCTTC. Protein sequence: CASSLAGDNEQFF. This sequence joins TRBV5-1 and TRBJ2-1; tentatively, D is TRBD2 (5 bases). Trimming took off 0 bases at V and 7 bases at J, with 8 bases between the two ends. Per germline, CDR1 SGHRS and CDR2 YFSETQ. This CDR3 contains 13 residues. The full variable domain, in which reference TRBV5-1 and TRBJ2-1 provide the parts outside the CDR3, is KAGVTQTPRYLIKTRGQQVTLSCSPISGHRSVSWYQQTPGQGLQFLFEYFSETQRNKGNFPGRFSGRQFSNSRSEMNVSTLELGDSALYLCASSLAGDNEQFFGPGTRLTVL.

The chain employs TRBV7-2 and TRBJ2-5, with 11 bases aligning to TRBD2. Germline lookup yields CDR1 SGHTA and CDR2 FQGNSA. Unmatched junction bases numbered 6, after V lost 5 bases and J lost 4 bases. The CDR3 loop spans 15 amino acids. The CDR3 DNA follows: TGTGCCAGCAGCCTCGGGACTAGCGGAAGAGAGACCCAGTACTTC. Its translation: CASSLGTSGRETQYF.

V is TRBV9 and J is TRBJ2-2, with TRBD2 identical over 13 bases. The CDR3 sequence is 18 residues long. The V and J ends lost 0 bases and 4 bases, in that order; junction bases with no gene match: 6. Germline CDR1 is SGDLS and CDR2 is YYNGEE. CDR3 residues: CASSVGTTSGGITGELFF. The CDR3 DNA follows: TGTGCCAGCAGCGTAGGAACGACTAGCGGGGGGATCACCGGGGAGCTGTTTTTT.

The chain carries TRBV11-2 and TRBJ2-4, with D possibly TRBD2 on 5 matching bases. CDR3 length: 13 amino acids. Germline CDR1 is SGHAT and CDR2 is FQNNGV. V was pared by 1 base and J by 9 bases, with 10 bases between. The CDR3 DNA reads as TGTGCCAGCAGCTTAGGACGGAGGAGCATTCAGTACTTC. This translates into CASSLGRRSIQYF. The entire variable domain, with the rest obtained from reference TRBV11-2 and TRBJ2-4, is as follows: EAGVAQSPRYKIIEKRQSVAFWCNPISGHATLYWYQQILGQGPKLLIQFQNNGVVDDSQLPKDRFSAERLKGVDSTLKIQPAKLEDSAVYLCASSLGRRSIQYFGAGTRLSVL.

The CDR3 here is CASSVTDEQYF. The CDR3 nucleotides are TGTGCCAGCAGCGTCACAGACGAGCAGTACTTC. The rearrangement joins TRBV11-2 to TRBJ2-7; no firm D call. The germline CDR1 and CDR2 sequences are SGHAT and FQNNGV. V was pared by 5 bases and J by 5 bases, with 7 bases between. This CDR3 region has 11 residues.

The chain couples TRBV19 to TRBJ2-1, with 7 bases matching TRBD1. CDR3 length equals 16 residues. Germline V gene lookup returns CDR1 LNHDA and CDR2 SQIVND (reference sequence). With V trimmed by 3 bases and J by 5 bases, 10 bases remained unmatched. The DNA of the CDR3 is TGTGCCAGTAGTATCGTGGGCAGGGGGTTAAACAATGAGCAGTTCTTC. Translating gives CASSIVGRGLNNEQFF. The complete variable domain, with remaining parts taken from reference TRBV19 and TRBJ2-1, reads DGGITQSPKYLFRKEGQNVTLSCEQNLNHDAMYWYRQDPGQGLRLIYYSQIVNDFQKGDIAEGYSVSREKKESFPLTVTSAQKNPTAFYLCASSIVGRGLNNEQFFGPGTRLTVL.

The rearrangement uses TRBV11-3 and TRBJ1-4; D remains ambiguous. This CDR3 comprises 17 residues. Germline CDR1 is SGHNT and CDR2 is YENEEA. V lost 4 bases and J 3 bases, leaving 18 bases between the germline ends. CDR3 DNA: TGTGCCAGCAGCTCCTCCGGCCCCCAAGAGGCTAATGAAAAACTGTTTTTT. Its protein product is CASSSSGPQEANEKLFF.

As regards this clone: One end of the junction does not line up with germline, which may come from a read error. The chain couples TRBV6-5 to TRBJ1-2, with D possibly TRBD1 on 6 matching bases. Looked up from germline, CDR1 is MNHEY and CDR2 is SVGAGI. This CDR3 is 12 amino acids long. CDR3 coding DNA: TGTGCCAGCAGATTACAGGGACTAGGGCTATACTTC. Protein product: CASRLQGLGLYF.

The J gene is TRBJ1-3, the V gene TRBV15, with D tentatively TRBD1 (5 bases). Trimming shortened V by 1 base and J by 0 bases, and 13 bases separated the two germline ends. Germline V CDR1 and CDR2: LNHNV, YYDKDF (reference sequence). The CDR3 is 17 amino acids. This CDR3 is CATSRVTGVGSGNTIYF. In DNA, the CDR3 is TGTGCCACCAGCAGAGTGACGGGGGTAGGCTCTGGAAACACCATATATTTT.

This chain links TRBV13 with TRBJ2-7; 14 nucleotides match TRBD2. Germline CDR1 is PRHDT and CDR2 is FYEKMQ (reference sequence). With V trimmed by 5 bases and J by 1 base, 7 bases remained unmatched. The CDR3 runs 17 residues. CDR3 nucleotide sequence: TGTGCCAGCAGCCCTGGACTAGCGGGGGGCCCTTCCTACGAGCAGTACTTC. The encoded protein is CASSPGLAGGPSYEQYF.

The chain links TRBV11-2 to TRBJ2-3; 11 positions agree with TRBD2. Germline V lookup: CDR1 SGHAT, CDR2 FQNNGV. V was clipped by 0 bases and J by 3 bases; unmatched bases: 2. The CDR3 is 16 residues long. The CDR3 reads CASSLEIAGGTDTQYF. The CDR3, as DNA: TGTGCCAGCAGCTTAGAAATAGCGGGGGGGACAGATACGCAGTATTTT. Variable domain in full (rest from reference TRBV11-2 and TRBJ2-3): EAGVAQSPRYKIIEKRQSVAFWCNPISGHATLYWYQQILGQGPKLLIQFQNNGVVDDSQLPKDRFSAERLKGVDSTLKIQPAKLEDSAVYLCASSLEIAGGTDTQYFGPGTRLTVL.

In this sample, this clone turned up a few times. DNA of the CDR3: TGTGCCAGCAGCCCCTTTTTAGCAGCGGGGGGTAGAAATGAGCAGTTCTTC. Encoded protein: CASSPFLAAGGRNEQFF. This chain joins TRBV7-6 and TRBJ2-1, with 9 bases lining up with TRBD2. The CDR3 runs to 17 residues. J was trimmed by 7 bases and V by 5 bases; bases with no gene match: 15. Germline V gene lookup returns CDR1 SGHVS and CDR2 FNYEAQ.

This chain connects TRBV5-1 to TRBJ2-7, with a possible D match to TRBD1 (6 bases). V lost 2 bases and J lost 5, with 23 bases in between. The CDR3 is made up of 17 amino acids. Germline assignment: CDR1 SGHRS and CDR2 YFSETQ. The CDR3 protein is CASSFGGRGLVSDEQYF. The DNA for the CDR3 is TGCGCCAGCAGCTTTGGTGGCAGGGGATTAGTTAGTGACGAGCAGTACTTC.

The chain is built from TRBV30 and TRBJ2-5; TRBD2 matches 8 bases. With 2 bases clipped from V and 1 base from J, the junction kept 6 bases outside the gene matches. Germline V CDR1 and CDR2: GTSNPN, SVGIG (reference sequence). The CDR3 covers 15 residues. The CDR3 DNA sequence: TGTGCCTGGAGTCTTGGCGGGGGGCCCCAAGAGACCCAGTACTTC. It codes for CAWSLGGGPQETQYF. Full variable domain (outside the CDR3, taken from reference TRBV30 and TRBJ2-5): SQTIHQWPATLVQPVGSPLSLECTVEGTSNPNLYWYRQAAGRGLQLLFYSVGIGQISSEVPQNLSASRPQDRQFILSSKKLLLSDSGFYLCAWSLGGGPQETQYFGPGTRLLVL.

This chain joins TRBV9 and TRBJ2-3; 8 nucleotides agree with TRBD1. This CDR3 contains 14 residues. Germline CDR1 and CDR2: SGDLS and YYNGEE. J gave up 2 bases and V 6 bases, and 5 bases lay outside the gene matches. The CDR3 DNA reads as TGTGCCAGCACCGAACAGGGGGACACAGATACGCAGTATTTT. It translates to CASTEQGDTDTQYF.

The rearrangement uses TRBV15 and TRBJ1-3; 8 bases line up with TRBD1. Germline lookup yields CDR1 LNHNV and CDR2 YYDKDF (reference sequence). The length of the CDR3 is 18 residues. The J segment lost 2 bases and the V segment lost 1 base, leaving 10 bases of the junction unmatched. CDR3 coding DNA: TGTGCCACCAGCAGAGGGCAGGGGGCGAGAATTGCTGGAAACACCATATATTTT. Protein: CATSRGQGARIAGNTIYF.

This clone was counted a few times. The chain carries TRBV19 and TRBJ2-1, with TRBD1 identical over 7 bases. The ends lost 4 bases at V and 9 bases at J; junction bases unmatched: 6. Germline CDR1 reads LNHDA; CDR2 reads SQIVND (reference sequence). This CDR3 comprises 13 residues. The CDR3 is CASSTKRDSEQFF. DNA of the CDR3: TGTGCCAGTAGTACGAAAAGGGACAGTGAGCAGTTCTTC.

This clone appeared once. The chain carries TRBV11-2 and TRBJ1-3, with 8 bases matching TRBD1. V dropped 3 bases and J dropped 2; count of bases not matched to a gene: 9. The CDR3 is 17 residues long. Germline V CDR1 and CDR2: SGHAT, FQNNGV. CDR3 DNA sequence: TGTGCCAGCAGCTTTTCCAACAGGGGGTCAGCTGGAAACACCATATATTTT. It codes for CASSFSNRGSAGNTIYF. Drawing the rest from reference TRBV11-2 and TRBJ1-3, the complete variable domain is EAGVAQSPRYKIIEKRQSVAFWCNPISGHATLYWYQQILGQGPKLLIQFQNNGVVDDSQLPKDRFSAERLKGVDSTLKIQPAKLEDSAVYLCASSFSNRGSAGNTIYFGEGSWLTVV.

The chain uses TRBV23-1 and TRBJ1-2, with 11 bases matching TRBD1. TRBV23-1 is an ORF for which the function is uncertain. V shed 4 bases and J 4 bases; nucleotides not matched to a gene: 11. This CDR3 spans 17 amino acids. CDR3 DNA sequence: TGCGCCAGCAGTCGTAGGTCCCGGGACAGGGGGATCTATGGCTACACCTTC. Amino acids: CASSRRSRDRGIYGYTF.

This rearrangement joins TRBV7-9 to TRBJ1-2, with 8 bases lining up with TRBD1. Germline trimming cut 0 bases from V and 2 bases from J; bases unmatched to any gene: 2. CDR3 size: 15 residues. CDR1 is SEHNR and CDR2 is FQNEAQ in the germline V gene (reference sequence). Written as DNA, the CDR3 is TGTGCCAGCAGCTTAGCGGCAGGGGGCAACTATGGCTACACCTTC. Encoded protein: CASSLAAGGNYGYTF.

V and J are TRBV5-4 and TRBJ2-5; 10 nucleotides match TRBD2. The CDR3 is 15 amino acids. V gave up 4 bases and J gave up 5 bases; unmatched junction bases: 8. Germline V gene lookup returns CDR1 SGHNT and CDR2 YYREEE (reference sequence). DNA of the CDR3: TGTGCCAGCAGCCTGAGCGGGGGGGCCGGGGAGACCCAGTACTTC. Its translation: CASSLSGGAGETQYF.